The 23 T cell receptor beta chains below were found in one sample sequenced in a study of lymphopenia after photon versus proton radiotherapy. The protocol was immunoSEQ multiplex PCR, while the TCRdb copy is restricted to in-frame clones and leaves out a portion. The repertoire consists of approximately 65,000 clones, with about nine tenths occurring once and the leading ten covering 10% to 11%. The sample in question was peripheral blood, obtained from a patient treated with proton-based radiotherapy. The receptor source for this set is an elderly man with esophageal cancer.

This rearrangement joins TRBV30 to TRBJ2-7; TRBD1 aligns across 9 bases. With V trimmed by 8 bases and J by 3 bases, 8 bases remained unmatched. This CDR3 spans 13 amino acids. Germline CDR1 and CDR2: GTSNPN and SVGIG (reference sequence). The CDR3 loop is CAGSRDRVYEQYF. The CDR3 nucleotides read TGTGCCGGAAGCCGGGACAGGGTCTACGAGCAGTACTTC.

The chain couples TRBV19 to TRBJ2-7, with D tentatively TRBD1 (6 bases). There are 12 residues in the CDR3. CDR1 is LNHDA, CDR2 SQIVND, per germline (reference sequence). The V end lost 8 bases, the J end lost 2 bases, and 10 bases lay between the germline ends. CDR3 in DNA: TGTGCCAGTTCCGGGACAACCTACGAGCAGTACTTC. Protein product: CASSGTTYEQYF. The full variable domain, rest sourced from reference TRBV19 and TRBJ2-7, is DGGITQSPKYLFRKEGQNVTLSCEQNLNHDAMYWYRQDPGQGLRLIYYSQIVNDFQKGDIAEGYSVSREKKESFPLTVTSAQKNPTAFYLCASSGTTYEQYFGPGTRLTVT.

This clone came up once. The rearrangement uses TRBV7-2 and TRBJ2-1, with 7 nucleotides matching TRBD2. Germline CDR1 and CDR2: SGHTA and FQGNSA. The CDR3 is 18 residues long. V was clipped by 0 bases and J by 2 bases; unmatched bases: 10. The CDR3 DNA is TGTGCCAGCAGCTTAGCGGGTTACGGGAGGAGCCCCTACAATGAGCAGTTCTTC. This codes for CASSLAGYGRSPYNEQFF.

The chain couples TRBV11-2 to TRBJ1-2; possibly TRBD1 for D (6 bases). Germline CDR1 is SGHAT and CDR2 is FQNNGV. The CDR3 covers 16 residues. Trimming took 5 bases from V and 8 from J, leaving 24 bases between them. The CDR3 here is CASSPEPGHTGRGYTF. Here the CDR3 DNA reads TGTGCCAGCAGCCCAGAACCGGGACACACCGGCCGAGGCTACACCTTC. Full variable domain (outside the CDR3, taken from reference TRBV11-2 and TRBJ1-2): EAGVAQSPRYKIIEKRQSVAFWCNPISGHATLYWYQQILGQGPKLLIQFQNNGVVDDSQLPKDRFSAERLKGVDSTLKIQPAKLEDSAVYLCASSPEPGHTGRGYTFGSGTRLTVV.

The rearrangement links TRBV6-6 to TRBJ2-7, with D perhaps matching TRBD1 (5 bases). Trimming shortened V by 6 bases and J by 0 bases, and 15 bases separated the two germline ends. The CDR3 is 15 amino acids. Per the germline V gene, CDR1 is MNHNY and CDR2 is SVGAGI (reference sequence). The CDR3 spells CASRADWGSSYEQYF. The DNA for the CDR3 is TGTGCCAGCAGGGCTGACTGGGGCTCCTCCTACGAGCAGTACTTC.

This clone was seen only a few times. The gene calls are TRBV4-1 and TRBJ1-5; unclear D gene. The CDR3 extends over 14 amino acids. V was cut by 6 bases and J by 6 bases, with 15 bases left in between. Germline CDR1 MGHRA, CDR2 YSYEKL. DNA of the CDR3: TGCGCCAGCAGGGAGGGTTTAGGTGTTCAGCCCCAGCATTTT. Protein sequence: CASREGLGVQPQHF.

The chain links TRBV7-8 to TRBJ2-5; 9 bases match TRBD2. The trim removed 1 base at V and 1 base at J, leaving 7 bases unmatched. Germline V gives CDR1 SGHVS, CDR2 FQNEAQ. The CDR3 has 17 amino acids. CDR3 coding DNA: TGTGCCAGCAGCTTAGTTCTAGCGGGGAGGATCCAAGAGACCCAGTACTTC. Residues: CASSLVLAGRIQETQYF.

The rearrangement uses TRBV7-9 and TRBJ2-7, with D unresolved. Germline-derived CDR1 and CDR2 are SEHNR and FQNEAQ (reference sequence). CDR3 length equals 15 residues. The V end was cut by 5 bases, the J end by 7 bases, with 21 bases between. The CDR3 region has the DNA TGTGCCAGCAGCCTAGACACGGGTCGGGCACGGGAGCAGTACTTC. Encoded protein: CASSLDTGRAREQYF.

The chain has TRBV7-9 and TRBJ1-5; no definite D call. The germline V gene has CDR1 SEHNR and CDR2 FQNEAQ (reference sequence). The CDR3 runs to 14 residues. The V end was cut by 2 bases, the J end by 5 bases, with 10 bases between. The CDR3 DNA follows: TGTGCCAGCAGCTTACTCGGGAGCGATCAGCCCCAGCATTTT. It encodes CASSLLGSDQPQHF.

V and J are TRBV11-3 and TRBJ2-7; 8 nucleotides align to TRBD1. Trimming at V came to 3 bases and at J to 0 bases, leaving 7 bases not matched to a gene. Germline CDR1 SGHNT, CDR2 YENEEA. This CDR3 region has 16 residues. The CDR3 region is CASSFMWDRSSYEQYF. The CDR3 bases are TGTGCCAGCAGCTTCATGTGGGACAGGAGCTCCTACGAGCAGTACTTC.

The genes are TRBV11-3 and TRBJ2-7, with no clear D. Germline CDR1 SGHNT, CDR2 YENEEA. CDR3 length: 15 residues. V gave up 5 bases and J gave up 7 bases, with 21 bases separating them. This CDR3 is CASSLRAAPSGEQYF. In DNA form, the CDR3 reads TGTGCCAGCAGCCTCCGAGCTGCACCGTCTGGAGAGCAGTACTTC.

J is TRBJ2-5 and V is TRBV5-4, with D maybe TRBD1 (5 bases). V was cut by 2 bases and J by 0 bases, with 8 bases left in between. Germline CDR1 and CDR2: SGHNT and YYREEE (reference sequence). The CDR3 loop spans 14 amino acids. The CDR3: CASSFTGYQETQYF. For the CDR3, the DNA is TGTGCCAGCAGCTTTACAGGATACCAAGAGACCCAGTACTTC.

CDR3 sequence (DNA): TGTGCCAGCAGTGAAGGGGAGGAGGGTAACGAGCAGTACTTC. Its protein product is CASSEGEEGNEQYF. The chain carries TRBV6-5 and TRBJ2-7; D is perhaps TRBD2 (6 bases). V shed 5 bases and J shed 5 bases, with 16 bases lying between them. The V gene's germline CDR1 is MNHEY and CDR2 SVGAGI. CDR3 length: 14 amino acids.

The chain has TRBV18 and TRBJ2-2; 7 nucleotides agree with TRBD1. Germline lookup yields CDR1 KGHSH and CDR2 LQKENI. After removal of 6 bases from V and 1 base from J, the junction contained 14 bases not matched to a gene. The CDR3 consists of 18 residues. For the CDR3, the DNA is TGTGCCAGCTCGAAGGGACAGTCCCCGAGACAGAACACCGGGGAGCTGTTTTTT. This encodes CASSKGQSPRQNTGELFF.

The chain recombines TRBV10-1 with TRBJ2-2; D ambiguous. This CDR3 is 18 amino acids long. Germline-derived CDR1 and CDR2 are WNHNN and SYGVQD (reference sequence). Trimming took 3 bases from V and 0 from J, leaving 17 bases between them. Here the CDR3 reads CASSEGDPRNANTGELFF. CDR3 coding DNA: TGCGCCAGCAGTGAAGGAGACCCGAGGAATGCGAACACCGGGGAGCTGTTTTTT.

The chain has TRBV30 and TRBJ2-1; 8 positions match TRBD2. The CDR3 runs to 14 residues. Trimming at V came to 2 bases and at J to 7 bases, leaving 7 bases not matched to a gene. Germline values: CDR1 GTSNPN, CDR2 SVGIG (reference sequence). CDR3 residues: CAWSKAGVGNEQFF. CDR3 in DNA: TGTGCCTGGAGTAAAGCGGGAGTAGGTAATGAGCAGTTCTTC.

The CDR3 is CASSLTGNPYEQYF. The CDR3 DNA sequence: TGCGCCAGCAGCTTGACAGGGAACCCCTACGAGCAGTACTTC. The chain combines TRBV5-1 with TRBJ2-7; TRBD1 is a possible D gene (6 bases). CDR3 size: 14 residues. Germline loops: CDR1 SGHRS, CDR2 YFSETQ. Trimming removed 1 base from V and 2 bases from J, with 10 bases in between. Full variable domain (remainder filled in from reference TRBV5-1 and TRBJ2-7): KAGVTQTPRYLIKTRGQQVTLSCSPISGHRSVSWYQQTPGQGLQFLFEYFSETQRNKGNFPGRFSGRQFSNSRSEMNVSTLELGDSALYLCASSLTGNPYEQYFGPGTRLTVT.

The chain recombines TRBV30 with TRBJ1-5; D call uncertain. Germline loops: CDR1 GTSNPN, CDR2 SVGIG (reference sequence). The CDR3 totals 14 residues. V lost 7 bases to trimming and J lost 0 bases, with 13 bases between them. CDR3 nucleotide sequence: TGTGCCTCGGGCGGGCTTTATAGCAATCAGCCCCAGCATTTT. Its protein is CASGGLYSNQPQHF.

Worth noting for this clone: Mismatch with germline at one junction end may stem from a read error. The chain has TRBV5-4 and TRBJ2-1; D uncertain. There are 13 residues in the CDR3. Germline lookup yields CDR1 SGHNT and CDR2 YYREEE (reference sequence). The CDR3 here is CASGLPSYNEQFF. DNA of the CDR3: TGTGCCAGCGGCTTGCCCTCCTACAATGAGCAGTTCTTC.

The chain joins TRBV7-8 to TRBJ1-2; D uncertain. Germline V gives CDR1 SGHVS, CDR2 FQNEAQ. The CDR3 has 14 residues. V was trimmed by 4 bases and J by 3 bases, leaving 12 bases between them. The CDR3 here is CASSSQRVHYGYTF. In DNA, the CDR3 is TGTGCCAGCAGCTCTCAACGAGTCCACTATGGCTACACCTTC.

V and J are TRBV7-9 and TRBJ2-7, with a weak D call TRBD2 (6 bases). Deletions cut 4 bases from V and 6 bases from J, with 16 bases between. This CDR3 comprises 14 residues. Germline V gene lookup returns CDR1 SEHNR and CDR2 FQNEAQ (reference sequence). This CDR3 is CASSSWGVSVEQYF. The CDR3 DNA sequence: TGTGCCAGCAGCTCGTGGGGGGTTTCCGTCGAGCAGTACTTC. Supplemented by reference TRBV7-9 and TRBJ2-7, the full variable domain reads DTGVSQNPRHKITKRGQNVTFRCDPISEHNRLYWYRQTLGQGPEFLTYFQNEAQLEKSRLLSDRFSAERPKGSFSTLEIQRTEQGDSAMYLCASSSWGVSVEQYFGPGTRLTVT.

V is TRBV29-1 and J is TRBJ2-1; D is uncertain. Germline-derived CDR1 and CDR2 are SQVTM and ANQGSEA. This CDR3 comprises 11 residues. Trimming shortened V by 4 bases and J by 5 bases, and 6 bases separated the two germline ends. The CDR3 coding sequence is TGCAGCGTTGTATTGCACAATGAGCAGTTCTTC. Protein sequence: CSVVLHNEQFF.

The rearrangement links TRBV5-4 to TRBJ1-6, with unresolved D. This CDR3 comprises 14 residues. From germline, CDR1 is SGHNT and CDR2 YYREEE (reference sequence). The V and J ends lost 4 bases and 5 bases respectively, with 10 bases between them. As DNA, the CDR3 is TGTGCCAGCAGCGTGAACGCCCATAATTCACCCCTCCACTTT. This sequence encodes CASSVNAHNSPLHF.